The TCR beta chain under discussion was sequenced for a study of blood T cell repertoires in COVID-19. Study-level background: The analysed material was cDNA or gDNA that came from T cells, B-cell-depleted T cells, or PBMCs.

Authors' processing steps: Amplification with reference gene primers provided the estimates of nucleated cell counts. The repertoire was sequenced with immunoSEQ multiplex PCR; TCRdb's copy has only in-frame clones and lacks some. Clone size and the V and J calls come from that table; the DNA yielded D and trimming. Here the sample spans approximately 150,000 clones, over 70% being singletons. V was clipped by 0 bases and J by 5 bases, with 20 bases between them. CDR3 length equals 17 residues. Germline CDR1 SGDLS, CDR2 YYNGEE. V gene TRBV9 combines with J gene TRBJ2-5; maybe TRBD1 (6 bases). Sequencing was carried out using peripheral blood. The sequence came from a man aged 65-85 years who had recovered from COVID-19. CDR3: CASSVEDRQSGLETQYF. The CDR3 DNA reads TGTGCCAGCAGCGTAGAGGACAGACAAAGTGGGTTGGAGACCCAGTACTTC.